Below are 4 T cell receptor beta chains sequenced from a single sample in a study of T-cell memory formation after mild COVID-19. TCRdb re-derived calls from the 5' RACE reads in MiXCR, one entry per CDR3 protein. The table includes roughly 86,000 distinct CDR3 sequences, roughly 16% detected once. The sample comprised PBMCs or a T cell subset sorted from them (not recorded which). All receptors derive from a man aged 18 to 29 who had mild COVID-19 (a few samples of this study predate the infection). Cell type and time point are not known.

The rearrangement joins TRBV28 to TRBJ2-6; perhaps D is TRBD1 or TRBD2 (6 bases each). Germline V gene data show CDR1 as MDHEN and CDR2 as SYDVKM. Trimming pared 6 bases from V and 0 bases from J, leaving 21 bases between. The CDR3 length is 19 residues. The CDR3, as DNA: TGTGCCAGCAGCCACCACCTATGGGGGGCCATCTCTGGGGCCAACGTCCTGACTTTC. Its protein product is CASSHHLWGAISGANVLTF.

The genes are TRBV5-1 and TRBJ2-3; 7 bases line up with TRBD1. The CDR3 runs 14 residues. CDR1 SGHRS and CDR2 YFSETQ come from the germline V gene. With 3 bases clipped from V and 6 bases from J, the junction kept 7 bases outside the gene matches. The CDR3 sequence: CASSYLQGSDTQYF. The CDR3 DNA sequence: TGCGCCAGCAGCTACTTACAGGGGTCGGATACGCAGTATTTT.

This clonotype was counted many times. The chain couples TRBV4-1 to TRBJ2-7; D gene uncertain. The CDR3 covers 16 residues. CDR1 MGHRA and CDR2 YSYEKL come from the germline V gene. The ends were cut back, 0 bases at V and 0 bases at J, with 12 bases in the middle. The CDR3 DNA reads TGCGCCAGCAGCCAAGAGAGACAAATAAGCTCCTACGAGCAGTACTTC. Protein product: CASSQERQISSYEQYF.

This clonotype has only a few counts. The chain employs TRBV21-1 and TRBJ2-2; the table calls TRBD2, which could not be checked here. TRBV21-1 is a recognized pseudogene. The CDR3 has 14 amino acids. CDR3 DNA sequence: TGTGCCAGCAGCAAAGTGGAGGGGACCGGGGAGCTGTTTTTT. Amino acids: CASSKVEGTGELFF.